The sample holds many counts of the clone carrying this T cell receptor beta chain. This sample is part of a study of Graves' ophthalmopathy and Graves' hyperthyroidism. CDR1 SGHTA and CDR2 FQGNSA come from the germline V gene. There are 14 residues in the CDR3. Between the trimmed V and J ends, which lost 5 bases and 2 bases, there was a span of 12 bases. The sequenced template was RNA, covering the TCR beta CDR3 region. A first-round RT-PCR used HTBI primers, followed by a second-round multiplex PCR. TCRdb re-called the multiplex PCR reads through MiXCR, storing one row per CDR3 protein. The sample includes more than 550,000 distinct CDR3 sequences, approximately 39% of them seen just once.

This chain connects TRBV7-2 to TRBJ2-5; the D gene is possibly TRBD2 (7 bases). Sequenced input: peripheral blood. This TCR was sampled from an adult man with Graves' ophthalmopathy. CDR3 loop: CASSTRGGQETQYF. CDR3 in DNA: TGTGCCAGCAGCACAAGGGGGGGGCAAGAGACCCAGTACTTC.